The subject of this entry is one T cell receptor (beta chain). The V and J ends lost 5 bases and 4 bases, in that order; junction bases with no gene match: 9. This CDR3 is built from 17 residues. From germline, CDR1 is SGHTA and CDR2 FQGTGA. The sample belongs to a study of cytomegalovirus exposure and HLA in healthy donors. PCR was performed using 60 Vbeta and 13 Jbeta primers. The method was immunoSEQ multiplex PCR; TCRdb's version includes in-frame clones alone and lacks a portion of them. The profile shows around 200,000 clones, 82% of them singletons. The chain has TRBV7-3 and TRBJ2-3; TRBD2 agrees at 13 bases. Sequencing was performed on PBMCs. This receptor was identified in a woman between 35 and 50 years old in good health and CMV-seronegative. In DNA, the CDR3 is TGTGCCAGCAGCCCAACTAGCGGGAGGGCCCCCCCAGATACGCAGTATTTT. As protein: CASSPTSGRAPPDTQYF.